This T cell receptor beta chain was sequenced during a study of human T cells and chemical hapten exposure. Whole-study context: Alopecia universalis, totalis or areata was present in patients who were mostly female. Points from the study as a whole: The study found that DPC sensitization did not change TCRs above 1 in 1000 frequency.

The library gave individual cDNA molecules unique molecular identifiers. TCRdb reprocessed the RACE reads with MiXCR, giving one entry per CDR3 protein. This sample has roughly 180,000 distinct CDR3 sequences, with about 22% found just once. The CDR3 is 14 residues long. The V gene lost 1 base and the J gene lost 3 bases, with 10 bases spanning the gap. Per germline, CDR1 SEHNR and CDR2 FQNEAQ (reference sequence). In the case of this clonotype: Its antigen is undetermined.

Indicated time point: patch test 1, 2 weeks after DPC sensitization. Treatment reported: therapeutic diphenylcyclopropenone sensitization with weekly scalp DPC. RNA extraction used unfractionated whole blood as the source of total RNA. Sequences were derived from whole blood, sampled in connection with sensitization to the hapten diphenylcyclopropenone (DPC). The receptor was derived from a woman aged 45-59 years with alopecia areata. Some clones in this sample may be carry-over from other donors' samples. V gene TRBV7-9 combines with J gene TRBJ2-7; D might be TRBD1 (5 bases). The chain's CDR3 is CASSLDLRDYEQYF. As DNA, the CDR3 is TGTGCCAGCAGCTTAGATCTCAGGGACTACGAGCAGTACTTC.